This TCR beta chain was recovered during a study of blood T cell repertoires in COVID-19. Study context: Material from acute and convalescent COVID-19 was sourced from the United States, Italy and Spain. Nucleic acid was either cDNA or gDNA, and it came from T cells, B-cell-depleted T cells, or PBMCs.

Per the authors' pipeline: Counts of nucleated cells, estimated from reference gene primer amplification, were obtained. Profiled with immunoSEQ multiplex PCR; TCRdb holds only in-frame clones, not every one. Clone size and V and J calls were adopted from that table, with D and trimming inferred from the DNA. The table has approximately 350,000 clones, approximately 88% seen once; the top ten hold more than 1%. Germline-derived CDR1 and CDR2 are MDHEN and SYDVKM. The germline V and J ends were trimmed by 2 bases and 4 bases, with 11 bases remaining between them. CDR3 length: 14 amino acids. This rearrangement joins TRBV28 to TRBJ1-2, with D unclear. This TCR came from a middle-aged man with acute or convalescent COVID-19. Sequencing was done on a sample of peripheral blood. The CDR3 DNA sequence: TGTGCCAGCAGTTTAGGGCAGACCTTCTATGGCTACACCTTC. Its protein is CASSLGQTFYGYTF.